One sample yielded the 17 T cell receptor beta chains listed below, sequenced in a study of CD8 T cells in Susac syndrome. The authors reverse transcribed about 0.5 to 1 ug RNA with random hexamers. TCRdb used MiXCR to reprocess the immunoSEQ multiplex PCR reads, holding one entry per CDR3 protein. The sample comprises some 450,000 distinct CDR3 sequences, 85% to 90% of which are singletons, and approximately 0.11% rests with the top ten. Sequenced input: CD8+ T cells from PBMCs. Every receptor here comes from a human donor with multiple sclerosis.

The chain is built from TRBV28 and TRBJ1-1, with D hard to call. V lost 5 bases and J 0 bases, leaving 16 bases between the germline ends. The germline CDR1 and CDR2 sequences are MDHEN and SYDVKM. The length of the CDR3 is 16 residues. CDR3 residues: CASSPRLGRMNTEAFF. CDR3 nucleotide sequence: TGTGCCAGCAGTCCTCGTTTAGGCAGGATGAACACTGAAGCTTTCTTT.

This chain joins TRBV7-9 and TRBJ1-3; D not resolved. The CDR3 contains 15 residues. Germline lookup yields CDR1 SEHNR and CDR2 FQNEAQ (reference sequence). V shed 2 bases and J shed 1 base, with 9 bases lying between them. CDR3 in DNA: TGTGCCAGCAGCTTAACCGGAAGGTCTGGAAACACCATATATTTT. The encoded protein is CASSLTGRSGNTIYF.

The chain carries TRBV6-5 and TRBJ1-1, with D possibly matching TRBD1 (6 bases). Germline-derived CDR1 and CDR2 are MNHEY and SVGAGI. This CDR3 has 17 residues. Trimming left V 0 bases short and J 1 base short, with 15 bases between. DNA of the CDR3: TGTGCCAGCAGTTACTCCTCGGGGCCGACAGGGAACACTGAAGCTTTCTTT. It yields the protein CASSYSSGPTGNTEAFF.

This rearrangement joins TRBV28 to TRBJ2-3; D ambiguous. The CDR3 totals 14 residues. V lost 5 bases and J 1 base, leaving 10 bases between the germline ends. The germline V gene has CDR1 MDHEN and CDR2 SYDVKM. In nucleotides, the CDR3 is TGTGCCAGCAGTCCGCACCCGGGCACAGATACGCAGTATTTT. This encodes CASSPHPGTDTQYF.

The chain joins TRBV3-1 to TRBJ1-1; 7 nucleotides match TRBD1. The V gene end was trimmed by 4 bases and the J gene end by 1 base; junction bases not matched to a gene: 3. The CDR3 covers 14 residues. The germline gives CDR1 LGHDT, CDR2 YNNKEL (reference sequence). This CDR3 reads CASSPEGANTEAFF. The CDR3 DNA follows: TGTGCCAGCAGCCCTGAGGGGGCGAACACTGAAGCTTTCTTT.

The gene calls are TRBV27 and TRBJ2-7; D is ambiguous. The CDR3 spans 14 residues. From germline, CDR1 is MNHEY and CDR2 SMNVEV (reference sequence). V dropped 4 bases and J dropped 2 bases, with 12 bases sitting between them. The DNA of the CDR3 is TGTGCCAGCAGTTATGGCGGCCTTGCCTACGAGCAGTACTTC. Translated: CASSYGGLAYEQYF.

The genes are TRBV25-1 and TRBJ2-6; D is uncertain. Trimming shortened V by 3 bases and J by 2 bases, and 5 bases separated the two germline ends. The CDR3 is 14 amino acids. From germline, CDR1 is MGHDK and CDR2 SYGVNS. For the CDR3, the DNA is TGTGCCAGCAGTGAGGGTCCTGGGGCCAACGTCCTGACTTTC. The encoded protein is CASSEGPGANVLTF.

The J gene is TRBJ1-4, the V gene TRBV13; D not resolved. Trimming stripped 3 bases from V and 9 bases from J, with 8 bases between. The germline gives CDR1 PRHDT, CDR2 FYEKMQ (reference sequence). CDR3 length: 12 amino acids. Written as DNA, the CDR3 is TGTGCCAGCAGCTTGGGAGGGAAAAAACTGTTTTTT. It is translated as CASSLGGKKLFF.

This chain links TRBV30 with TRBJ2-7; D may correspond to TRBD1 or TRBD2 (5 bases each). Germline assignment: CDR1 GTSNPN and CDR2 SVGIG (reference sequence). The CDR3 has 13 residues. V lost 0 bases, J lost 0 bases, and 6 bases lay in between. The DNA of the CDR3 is TGTGCCTGGAGTGTTGGGGGCTCCTACGAGCAGTACTTC. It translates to CAWSVGGSYEQYF.

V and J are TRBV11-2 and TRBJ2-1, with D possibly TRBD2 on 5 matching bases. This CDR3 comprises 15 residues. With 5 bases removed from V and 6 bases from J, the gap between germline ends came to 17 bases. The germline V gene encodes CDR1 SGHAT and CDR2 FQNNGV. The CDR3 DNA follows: TGTGCCAGCAGCCCCAACCTCCTAAGCGGCAATGAGCAGTTCTTC. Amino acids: CASSPNLLSGNEQFF.

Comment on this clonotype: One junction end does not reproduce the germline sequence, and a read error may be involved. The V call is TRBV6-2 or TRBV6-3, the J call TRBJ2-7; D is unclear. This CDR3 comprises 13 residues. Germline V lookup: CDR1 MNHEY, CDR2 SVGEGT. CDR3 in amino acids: CVSSYPLSYEQYF. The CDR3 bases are TGTGTCAGCAGTTACCCTCTCTCCTACGAGCAGTACTTC.

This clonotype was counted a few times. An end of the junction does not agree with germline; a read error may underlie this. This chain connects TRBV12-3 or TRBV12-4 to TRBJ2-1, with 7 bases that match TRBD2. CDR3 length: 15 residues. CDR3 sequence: CASSLRTRVYSEQFF. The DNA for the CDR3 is TGTGCCAGCAGTTTGAGGACTAGGGTATACAGTGAGCAGTTCTTC.

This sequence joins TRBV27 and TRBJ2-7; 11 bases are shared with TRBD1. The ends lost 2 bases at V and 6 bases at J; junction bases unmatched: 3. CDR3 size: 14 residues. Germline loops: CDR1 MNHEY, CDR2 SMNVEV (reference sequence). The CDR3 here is CASSLTGTGGEQYF. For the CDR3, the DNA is TGTGCCAGCAGTTTAACCGGGACAGGGGGCGAGCAGTACTTC.

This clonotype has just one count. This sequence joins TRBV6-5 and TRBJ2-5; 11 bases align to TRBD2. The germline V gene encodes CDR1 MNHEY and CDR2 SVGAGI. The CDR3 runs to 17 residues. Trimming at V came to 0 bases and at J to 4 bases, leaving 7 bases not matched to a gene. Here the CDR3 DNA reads TGTGCCAGCAGTTACTCACAACTAGCGGGAGAAGGAGAGACCCAGTACTTC. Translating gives CASSYSQLAGEGETQYF.

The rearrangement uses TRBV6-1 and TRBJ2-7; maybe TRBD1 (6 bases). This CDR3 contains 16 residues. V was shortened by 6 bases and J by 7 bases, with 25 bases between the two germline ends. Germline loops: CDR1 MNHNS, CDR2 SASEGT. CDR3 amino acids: CASRTTQGSSSGEQYF. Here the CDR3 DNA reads TGTGCCAGCAGAACGACACAGGGATCCTCCTCTGGGGAGCAGTACTTC.

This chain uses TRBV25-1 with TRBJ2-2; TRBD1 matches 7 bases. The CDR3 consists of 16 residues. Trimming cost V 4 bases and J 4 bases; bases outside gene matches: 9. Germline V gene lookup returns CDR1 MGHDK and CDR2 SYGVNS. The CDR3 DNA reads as TGTGCCAGCAGTGCTATTGGGACAGCTACCACCGGGGAGCTGTTTTTT. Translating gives CASSAIGTATTGELFF.

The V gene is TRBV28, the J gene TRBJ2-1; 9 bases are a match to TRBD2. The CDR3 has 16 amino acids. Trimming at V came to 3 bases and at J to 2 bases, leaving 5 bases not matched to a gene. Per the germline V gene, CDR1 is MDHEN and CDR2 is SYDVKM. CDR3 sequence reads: CASSFLRLAAYNEQFF. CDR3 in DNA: TGTGCCAGCAGTTTCCTACGACTAGCGGCCTACAATGAGCAGTTCTTC. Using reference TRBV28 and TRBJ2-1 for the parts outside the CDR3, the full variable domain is DVKVTQSSRYLVKRTGEKVFLECVQDMDHENMFWYRQDPGLGLRLIYFSYDVKMKEKGDIPEGYSVSREKKERFSLILESASTNQTSMYLCASSFLRLAAYNEQFFGPGTRLTVL.